The 6 T cell receptor beta chains presented below share a single source sample, sequenced in a study of regulatory T cells in long-lasting Graves disease. Time point indicated: persistent/refractory GD, antithyroid drugs over 5 years with positive TRAb. TCR sequences were obtained from RNA taken from PBMCs. Combining iRepertoire HTBI primers with Arm-PCR of CDR3 regions, the authors built TCR beta libraries. TCRdb passed the multiplex PCR reads through MiXCR, listing each CDR3 protein once. This sample has about 450,000 distinct CDR3 sequences, with about a quarter found just once. The specimen comprised peripheral blood mononuclear cells (PBMCs), sampled when the disease was refractory, from a patient treated with antithyroid drugs. These receptors came from a female donor with Graves disease.

The gene calls are TRBV5-1 and TRBJ2-2; no clear D gene. The ends were cut back, 9 bases at V and 6 bases at J, with 12 bases in the middle. This CDR3 contains 12 residues. CDR1 SGHRS and CDR2 YFSETQ come from the germline V gene. CDR3: CATSSAAGELFF. Here the CDR3 DNA reads TGCGCCACCTCGTCGGCCGCCGGGGAGCTGTTTTTT.

This clonotype was counted a few times. The chain joins TRBV18 to TRBJ2-5; D perhaps matches TRBD2 (5 bases). V gave up 4 bases and J gave up 8 bases, with 17 bases separating them. This CDR3 spans 14 amino acids. The V gene's germline CDR1 is KGHSH and CDR2 LQKENI. In DNA, the CDR3 is TGTGCCAGCTCACAAGACACATACGGGAAAACCCAGTACTTC. It specifies CASSQDTYGKTQYF.

This clonotype was counted a few times. The chain uses TRBV30 and TRBJ1-2, with D perhaps TRBD1 (6 bases). Trimming removed 4 bases at V and 5 bases at J, with 17 bases between. Germline V gene lookup returns CDR1 GTSNPN and CDR2 SVGIG (reference sequence). This CDR3 spans 14 amino acids. DNA for the CDR3: TGTGCCTGGAAGGTTCCAGGGGATGAATATGGCTACACCTTC. As protein: CAWKVPGDEYGYTF.

J is TRBJ2-7 and V is TRBV18; the D gene is possibly TRBD1 (6 bases). The V gene lost 5 bases and the J gene lost 2 bases, with 13 bases spanning the gap. Germline values: CDR1 KGHSH, CDR2 LQKENI. CDR3 length equals 14 residues. CDR3 protein: CASSRGIPTYEQYF. The CDR3 nucleotides are TGTGCCAGCTCAAGGGGGATCCCTACCTACGAGCAGTACTTC. The full variable domain, with the rest looked up from reference TRBV18 and TRBJ2-7, is NAGVMQNPRHLVRRRGQEARLRCSPMKGHSHVYWYRQLPEEGLKFMVYLQKENIIDESGMPKERFSAEFPKEGPSILRIQQVVRGDSAAYFCASSRGIPTYEQYFGPGTRLTVT.

This clonotype was counted many times. The V call is TRBV12-3 or TRBV12-4, the J call TRBJ2-2; TRBD1 agrees at 7 bases. The CDR3 is 16 residues long. With 1 base clipped from V and 1 base from J, the junction kept 3 bases outside the gene matches. CDR3: CASSLGQGVNTGELFF. CDR3 DNA: TGTGCCAGCAGTTTAGGGCAGGGGGTGAACACCGGGGAGCTGTTTTTT.

This clonotype was recorded at least ten times. The chain has TRBV2 and TRBJ2-7; no clear D. Looked up from germline, CDR1 is SNHLY and CDR2 is FYNNEI. V was trimmed by 7 bases and J by 3 bases, leaving 16 bases between them. There are 14 residues in the CDR3. The chain's CDR3 is CASTAKPVSYEQYF. CDR3 nucleotides: TGTGCCAGCACCGCCAAGCCCGTTAGCTACGAGCAGTACTTC. The variable domain in full, completed from reference TRBV2 and TRBJ2-7, reads EPEVTQTPSHQVTQMGQEVILRCVPISNHLYFYWYRQILGQKVEFLVSFYNNEISEKSEIFDDQFSVERPDGSNFTLKIRSTKLEDSAMYFCASTAKPVSYEQYFGPGTRLTVT.